What follows are 2 T cell receptor beta chains derived from one specimen sequenced in a study of T cell responses to AZD1222 COVID-19 vaccine. The assay was immunoSEQ multiplex PCR, and TCRdb's table has in-frame clones only and misses some. Of around 26,000 clones in the sample, about nine tenths were seen once. This sample comprised peripheral blood, obtained 28 days after the second AZD1222 dose. The receptors derive from an adult who received the AZD1222 COVID-19 vaccine.

This clone appeared once. The gene calls are TRBV6-6 and TRBJ2-5, with 12 bases identical to TRBD2. V lost 4 bases, J lost 4 bases, and 7 bases stayed unmatched. Germline V gene sequence: CDR1 MNHNY, CDR2 SVGAGI (reference sequence). This CDR3 spans 16 amino acids. In DNA, the CDR3 is TGTGCCAGCAGTTCCCCACTAGCGGGGGGAAGAGAGACCCAGTACTTC. It specifies CASSSPLAGGRETQYF.

The rearrangement links TRBV25-1 to TRBJ1-2, with D hard to call. CDR1 and CDR2 (germline): MGHDK, SYGVNS. The germline V and J ends were trimmed by 3 bases and 3 bases, with 8 bases remaining between them. This CDR3 is 13 amino acids long. In DNA, the CDR3 is TGTGCCAGCAGTGACCCGTACGACTATGGCTACACCTTC. This sequence encodes CASSDPYDYGYTF.